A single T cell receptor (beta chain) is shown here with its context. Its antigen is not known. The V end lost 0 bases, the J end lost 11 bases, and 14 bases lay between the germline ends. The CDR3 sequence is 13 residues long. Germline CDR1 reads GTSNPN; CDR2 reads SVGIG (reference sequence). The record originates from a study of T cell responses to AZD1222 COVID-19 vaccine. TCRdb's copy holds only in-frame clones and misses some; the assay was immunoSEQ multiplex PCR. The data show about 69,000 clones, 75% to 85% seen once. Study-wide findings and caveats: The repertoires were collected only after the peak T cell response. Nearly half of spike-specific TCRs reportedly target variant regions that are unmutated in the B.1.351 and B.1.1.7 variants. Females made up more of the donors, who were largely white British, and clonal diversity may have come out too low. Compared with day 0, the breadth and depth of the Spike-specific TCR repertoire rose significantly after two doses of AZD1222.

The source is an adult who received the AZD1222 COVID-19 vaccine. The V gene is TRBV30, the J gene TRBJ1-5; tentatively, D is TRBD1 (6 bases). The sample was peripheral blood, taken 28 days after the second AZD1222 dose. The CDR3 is CAWSVPPQGTQHF. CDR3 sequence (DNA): TGTGCCTGGAGTGTACCCCCGCAGGGGACCCAGCATTTT.